Following are 9 T cell receptor beta chains from one sample sequenced in a study of cytomegalovirus exposure and HLA in healthy donors. PCR used 60 Vbeta primers and 13 Jbeta primers. Some clones are missing from TCRdb's copy, which holds only in-frame ones; the method was immunoSEQ multiplex PCR. The table has 190,000 or so clones, roughly four fifths seen once; the top ten hold 1.6%. Sequenced sample: PBMCs. The receptors were gathered from a man aged 45 to 65 in good health and CMV-seronegative.

The sample holds a few counts of this clone. The CDR3 loop is CSVVAGNTEAFF. The DNA of the CDR3 is TGCAGCGTTGTGGCAGGGAACACTGAAGCTTTCTTT. The chain employs TRBV29-1 and TRBJ1-1, with D hard to call. V was trimmed by 4 bases and J by 1 base, leaving 7 bases between them. Germline V gene sequence: CDR1 SQVTM, CDR2 ANQGSEA. The CDR3 sequence is 12 residues long.

The chain employs TRBV5-6 and TRBJ1-3, with D perhaps TRBD1 (5 bases). The CDR3 extends over 15 amino acids. The germline V gene encodes CDR1 SGHDT and CDR2 YYEEEE. Trimming took off 4 bases at V and 2 bases at J, with 13 bases between the two ends. This chain's CDR3 is CASSDPGSAGNTIYF. The CDR3, as DNA: TGTGCCAGCAGCGACCCAGGGTCCGCTGGAAACACCATATATTTT. The complete variable domain, with remaining parts taken from reference TRBV5-6 and TRBJ1-3, reads DAGVTQSPTHLIKTRGQQVTLRCSPKSGHDTVSWYQQALGQGPQFIFQYYEEEERQRGNFPDRFSGHQFPNYSSELNVNALLLGDSALYLCASSDPGSAGNTIYFGEGSWLTVV.

The chain couples TRBV4-3 to TRBJ2-3, with D maybe TRBD1 (6 bases). In germline, CDR1 is LGHNA, CDR2 YSLEER. The V end lost 0 bases, the J end lost 3 bases, and 16 bases lay between the germline ends. CDR3 length: 17 residues. The CDR3 region is CASSQDRQGLGTDTQYF. DNA of the CDR3: TGCGCCAGCAGCCAAGATAGGCAGGGGTTGGGAACAGATACGCAGTATTTT.

This chain links TRBV5-1 with TRBJ2-1, with 12 bases identical to TRBD1. Germline lookup yields CDR1 SGHRS and CDR2 YFSETQ. Unmatched junction bases numbered 11, after V lost 3 bases and J lost 10 bases. This CDR3 spans 16 amino acids. The CDR3 sequence is CASSSIPGQGAGEQFF. The DNA for the CDR3 is TGCGCCAGCAGCTCAATCCCGGGACAGGGGGCTGGGGAGCAGTTCTTC.

The chain has TRBV28 and TRBJ2-5, with 7 positions matching TRBD1. V lost 6 bases, J lost 11 bases, and 6 bases stayed unmatched. This CDR3 has 11 amino acids. From germline, CDR1 is MDHEN and CDR2 SYDVKM. Here the CDR3 DNA reads TGTGCCAGCAGGCTTTGGGGACAGCAGTACTTC. This gives the protein CASRLWGQQYF.

The J gene is TRBJ2-2, the V gene TRBV6-1; 14 bases match TRBD2. The trim removed 5 bases at V and 5 bases at J, leaving 1 base unmatched. Germline values: CDR1 MNHNS, CDR2 SASEGT. The CDR3 has 15 residues. As DNA, the CDR3 is TGTGCCAGCAGTCGGACTAGCGGGAGGACCGGGGAGCTGTTTTTT. Its protein product is CASSRTSGRTGELFF.

The chain uses TRBV27 and TRBJ1-1; TRBD1 might be the D (5 bases). The ends were cut back, 0 bases at V and 2 bases at J, with 16 bases in the middle. CDR1 and CDR2 (germline): MNHEY, SMNVEV (reference sequence). The CDR3 has 17 residues. CDR3: CASSLSFLGRTNTEAFF. The CDR3 DNA reads as TGTGCCAGCAGTTTATCATTCTTGGGGAGGACAAACACTGAAGCTTTCTTT.

This chain uses TRBV2 with TRBJ2-2; the D gene is possibly TRBD2 (6 bases). This CDR3 is built from 15 residues. Germline V gene lookup returns CDR1 SNHLY and CDR2 FYNNEI. With 4 bases removed from V and 1 base from J, the gap between germline ends came to 10 bases. This chain's CDR3 is CASSVEGLNTGELFF. The CDR3 DNA reads TGTGCCAGCAGTGTGGAGGGGCTGAACACCGGGGAGCTGTTTTTT.

This clone was observed a single time. CDR3 residues: CASSLALAGFNTQYF. CDR3 bases: TGTGCCAGCAGCTTGGCCTTAGCGGGATTCAATACGCAGTATTTT. The chain has TRBV5-4 and TRBJ2-3; 8 bases map to TRBD2. Trimming at V came to 0 bases and at J to 7 bases, leaving 7 bases not matched to a gene. CDR3 length equals 15 residues. Germline lookup yields CDR1 SGHNT and CDR2 YYREEE (reference sequence).